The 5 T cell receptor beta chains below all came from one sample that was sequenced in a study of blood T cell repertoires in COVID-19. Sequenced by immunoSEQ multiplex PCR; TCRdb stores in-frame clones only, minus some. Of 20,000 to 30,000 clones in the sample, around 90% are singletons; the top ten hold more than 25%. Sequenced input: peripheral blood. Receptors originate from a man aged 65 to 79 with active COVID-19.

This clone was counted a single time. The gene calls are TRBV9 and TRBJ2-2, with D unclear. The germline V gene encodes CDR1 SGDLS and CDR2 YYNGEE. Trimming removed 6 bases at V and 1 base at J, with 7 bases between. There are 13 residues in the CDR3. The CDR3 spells CASTGQNTGELFF. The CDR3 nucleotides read TGTGCCAGCACCGGTCAGAACACCGGGGAGCTGTTTTTT.

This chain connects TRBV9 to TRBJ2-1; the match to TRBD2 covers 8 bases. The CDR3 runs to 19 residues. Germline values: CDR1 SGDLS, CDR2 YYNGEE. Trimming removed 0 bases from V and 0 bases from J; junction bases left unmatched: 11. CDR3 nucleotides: TGTGCCAGCAGCGTAGCCCCCGCCAGGAGCGGGAGCTCCTACAATGAGCAGTTCTTC. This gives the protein CASSVAPARSGSSYNEQFF.

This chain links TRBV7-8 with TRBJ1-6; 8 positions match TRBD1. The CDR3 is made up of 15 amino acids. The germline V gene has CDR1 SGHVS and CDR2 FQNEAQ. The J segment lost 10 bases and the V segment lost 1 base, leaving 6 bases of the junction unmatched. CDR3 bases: TGTGCCAGCAGCTTAGACAGGGGGATCAGGTCACCCCTCCACTTT. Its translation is CASSLDRGIRSPLHF.

The CDR3 sequence: CASSTHRSGANVLTF. The DNA for the CDR3 is TGTGCCAGCAGTACCCACAGATCTGGGGCCAACGTCCTGACTTTC. The chain employs TRBV6-5 and TRBJ2-6; D not resolved. V dropped 5 bases and J dropped 1 base, with 9 bases sitting between them. The CDR3 runs 15 residues. CDR1 MNHEY and CDR2 SVGAGI come from the germline V gene.

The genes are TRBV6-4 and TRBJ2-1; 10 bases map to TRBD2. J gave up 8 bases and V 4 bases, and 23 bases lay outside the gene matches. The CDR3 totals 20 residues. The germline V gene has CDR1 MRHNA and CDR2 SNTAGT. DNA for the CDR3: TGTGCCAGCAGTGGGTTGTCTTACAAGGCTAGCGGGAGTAAGGTCTATGAGCAGTTCTTC. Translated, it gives CASSGLSYKASGSKVYEQFF.